This TCR beta chain stems from a study of beta chain features in type 1 diabetes (dated by TCRdb to the late 2010s). About the full investigation: Mean age, gender distribution, total cell number and subset yield were not different between patients and healthy donors. A total of 107,917,701 sorted cells were examined across all samples, and RNA yield correlated strongly with the number of cells per subset. In the study, recently diagnosed type 1 diabetes patients and matched healthy donors were compared on the TCRB repertoires of their sorted circulating CD4+ T cell subsets. Regulatory and stem cell-like memory subsets were isolated from only 8 patients and roughly eight healthy donors, whereas naive and central memory subsets came from all 30 or so donors. What the study reported, not specific to this receptor: Because cDNA was sequenced instead of genomic DNA, activated cells with high expression could be over-represented, although the groups did not differ in activation or CD3 levels. The naive, central memory and regulatory TCRB repertoires appeared to resemble one another more closely among patients than among healthy donors. HLA sub-analyses involved small numbers of individuals, so any influence of HLA type on TCRB rearrangement remained unresolved. In all four CD4+ subsets, TCRB CDR3 length was moderately but significantly shorter in type 1 diabetes patients. Shorter templates might have been favored by PCR, but patient and control samples were amplified and corrected together, so both groups would have been affected equally by any skew. At VDJ recombination sites, patients with type 1 diabetes made fewer insertions and deleted more nucleotides, a pattern implying thymic rearrangement abnormalities.

Trimming accounts for 0 bases at V and 1 base at J, while the number of junction bases matched to no gene is 7. CDR3 length: 17 amino acids, cysteine to phenylalanine. Just CDR3 DNA is preserved here, 51 bases in frame from base 1. The germline V gene (reference sequence) specifies GTSNPN as CDR1 and SVGIG as CDR2. Each donor gave one peripheral blood draw, averaging roughly 100 mL, which was collected into heparinised tubes. Using a panel that included CD45RO, CCR7, CD25, CD127, CD95 and CD27, naive, central memory, regulatory and stem cell-like memory CD4+ T cells were sorted on a BD FACSAria II. Every sorted population had a purity above 95%. PBMCs were separated immediately by Lymphoprep density gradient centrifugation and were stained directly, without being cultured. Samples were stained and sorted in pairs, with one healthy donor and one patient per experiment, so that batch effects were minimized.

Details on this clone: Its target antigen remains unknown. Base qualities are not at hand, and no much larger clone is one base apart.

All of the isolated RNA was reverse transcribed with the High Capacity cDNA Reverse Transcription Kit, so expressed TCRB transcripts were sequenced. Naive, central memory and regulatory T cell samples underwent deep immunoSEQ sequencing, averaging about 3.57 million total reads per sample. Sorted cells were lysed in RLT buffer and RNA was extracted with DNase-treated RNeasy Micro or Mini kits, depending on cell number. Each cell subset was processed on its own to prevent cross-contamination, while patient and healthy donor samples were processed together. TCRB sequences were amplified from cDNA with the immunoSEQ multiplex PCR, producing 87-bp fragments spanning the CDR3 region. The amplicons were sequenced using the Illumina HiSeq platform. For the original study's pipeline: Synthetic template baselines were used to correct PCR bias computationally, reads within Hamming distance 2 were collapsed together, and singletons that could not be merged were discarded. Reads were aligned against IMGT to assign V, D and J genes, CDR3 length and insertions or deletions at six rearrangement sites. Clonotype counts were normalized to sorted cell number within each subset before computing true diversity and Gini coefficients with the tcR R package. Repertoire sharing was quantified using the overlap coefficient calculated on TCRB nucleotide sequences. TCRdb's version of the immuneACCESS table is confined to in-frame rearrangements and falls short of the full clone set. An unresolved V gene accounts for under half of the shortfall where checked; the remainder is of unknown origin. The DNA was the basis for D and trimming; V, J and clone size are from that table. A total of about 150,000 clones appear in this sample, roughly an eighth of them only once. Roughly 1.4% of the sample lies in the top ten.

This chain is built from TRBV30 and TRBJ2-5; TRBD2 agrees with 11 junctional bases. The receptor comes from a man younger than 30 with type 1 diabetes. Sequencing was done on a sample of central memory CD4+ T cells from blood. The DNA sequence is as follows: TGTGCCTGGAGTGTAAACCCTAGCGGGGGGTCCCAAGAGACCCAGTACTTC. This sequence encodes CAWSVNPSGGSQETQYF. The variable domain in full, with residues beyond the CDR3 obtained from the reference TRBV30 and TRBJ2-5 genes, is SQTIHQWPATLVQPVGSPLSLECTVEGTSNPNLYWYRQAAGRGLQLLFYSVGIGQISSEVPQNLSASRPQDRQFILSSKKLLLSDSGFYLCAWSVNPSGGSQETQYFGPGTRLLVL.